This T cell receptor beta chain comes out of a study of OX40 agonist ivuxolimab in advanced cancers. For context, the study as a whole: The costimulatory receptor OX40 (CD134) was targeted by ivuxolimab, a fully human IgG2 agonistic monoclonal antibody. Intravenous ivuxolimab was administered to patients every 2 weeks at six dose levels: 0.01, 0.1, 0.3, 1.5, 3 and 10 mg/kg. Among the approximately 50 dose-escalation patients, about 20 had hepatocellular carcinoma, approximately 15 melanoma, 9 renal cell carcinoma and 9 head and neck cancer. The dose-escalation cohort was roughly 80% male with a mean age of about 58 years, ranging from roughly 20 to 80. Patients were allowed to have had prior anti-PD-1, anti-PD-L1 or anti-CTLA-4 therapy, and around two fifths of the dose-escalation patients had been treated with checkpoint inhibitors. Partial responses occurred in three dose-escalation patients: two with cutaneous melanoma and one with hepatocellular carcinoma. Peripheral TCRbeta sequencing aimed to test whether ivuxolimab altered TCR sequence diversity and caused clonal T-cell expansion. The paper describes the monotherapy dose-escalation part (N ≈ 52 patients) of the phase I trial of ivuxolimab. Overall study results and their limits: In partial responders in the 0.1-3.0 mg/kg groups, normalized peripheral clonal expansion was found to be among the lowest, especially among CD8+ T cells. The antigen specificity of the peripheral T cells that underwent clonal expansion was not determined. Clonal expansion of both CD4+ and CD8+ blood T cells was observed from baseline to week 6 at doses 0.1 to 3.0 mg/kg. After ivuxolimab, expanded clones were on average more numerous among CD8+ T cells than among CD4+ T cells. Low levels of normalized T-cell clonal expansion were also seen in some nonresponding patients.

Patients with a history of autoimmune disease or receiving systemic immunosuppression were excluded from the trial. In every dose cohort, peripheral blood was drawn for TCR sequencing at baseline, cycle 4 day 1, and cycle 7 day 1. The samples were taken from a phase I, first-in-human, multicenter, open-label dose-escalation trial of ivuxolimab. The trial enrolled adults with locally advanced or metastatic head and neck squamous cell, hepatocellular, melanoma or renal cell carcinoma. Before TCR sequencing, CD4+ T cells and CD8+ T cells were sorted from peripheral blood as separate populations. A distance of 14 bases separates the germline ends of V and J, which lose 3 bases and 7 bases respectively. The CDR3 has 14 amino acids, counting the end cysteine and phenylalanine. The entry retains the CDR3 DNA only, 42 bases that are in frame from base 1. CDR1 and CDR2, per the germline V gene, are LGHNA and YSLEER.

Points on this clone: It has no known antigen specificity. No much larger clone is present one base from it, and per-base qualities are unavailable.

Genomic DNA was extracted from sorted cells for sequencing of the TCRbeta CDR3 region. TCRbeta CDR3 regions were sequenced using the immunoSEQ Assay. This is the immuneACCESS table as TCRdb keeps it, with only in-frame sequences that have V and J called. A part of the clones is gone; compared with another copy, unresolved V genes explain less than half, and the rest is unexplained. The sample has approximately 69,000 clones on record, roughly 89% of them singletons. The top ten constitute roughly a tenth of the sample. The receptor was derived from an adult with an advanced solid tumor such as melanoma, head and neck, liver or kidney cancer. The rearranged segments are TRBV4-3 and TRBJ2-3; the D segment could be TRBD2, given 5 matching bases. This specimen was CD4+ or CD8+ T cells sorted from blood, taken in a trial of the OX40 agonist ivuxolimab. The nucleotide sequence is TGCGCCAGCAGCCACACTAGACCCCCACATACGCAGTATTTT. Translated, it gives CASSHTRPPHTQYF.